This entry features one T cell receptor (beta chain) sequence. Its antigen is not identified. Germline CDR1 and CDR2: PRHDT and FYEKMQ (reference sequence). Trimming left V 1 base short and J 1 base short, with 11 bases between. The CDR3 covers 15 residues. Using viral peptide pools, the ViraFEST assay grew out antigen-specific CD4+ T cells prior to sequencing. CD4+ T cell isolation took place after 10 days of culture. Vaccinated recipients, who were negative for nucleocapsid antibodies, had no history of SARS-CoV-2 infection. IL-2 at about 10 IU/ml and peptides at roughly 9.6 ug/ml were added to cultured PBMC, around 2.2 million per well. The sample belongs to a study of vaccination effects on CD4 cells after COVID-19. Profiling relied on immunoSEQ multiplex PCR, and the TCRdb table lists in-frame clones only, not all of them. The sample lists about 20,000 clones, roughly 70% seen once, with about 8.9% in the top ten.

The TCR was taken from a human donor who received a COVID-19 vaccine. Specimen: CD4+ T cells from PBMCs cultured with HCoV-NL63 spike peptides, collected before COVID-19 vaccination. V is TRBV13 and J is TRBJ2-7, with D possibly matching TRBD1 (6 bases). The CDR3 protein is CASSLEAGDSYEQYF. CDR3 DNA: TGTGCCAGCAGCTTAGAGGCAGGGGATTCCTACGAGCAGTACTTC.